This TCR beta chain is from a study of monozygotic twins with inflammatory bowel disease. Points from the study as a whole: The data did not back a single strong IBD-associated clonotype or signal. TCRbeta diversity (inverse Simpson) was lower in IBD patients than in healthy co-twins.

A note on this clonotype: Its antigen remains unidentified.

Whole blood that had not undergone T cell sorting provided the isolated total RNA. Template switching appended UMIs that held a 6-nucleotide sample barcode. TCRdb reprocessed the 5' RACE reads and keeps a single row for each CDR3 protein, giving no DNA. The listing contains more than 300,000 distinct CDR3 sequences. The sample taken for sequencing was blood. This clonotype originated in a human donor with ulcerative colitis or Crohn's disease, or a healthy co-twin of an affected twin (not recorded which).

The CDR3 sequence: CASSGTDRPMGEQYF. The chain links TRBV12-3 or TRBV12-4 to TRBJ2-7; without DNA, the TCRdb call of TRBD1 cannot be checked. This CDR3 is built from 15 residues.